The 25 T cell receptor beta chains below all came from one sample that was sequenced in a study of T cell responses to AZD1222 COVID-19 vaccine. Clones were read by immunoSEQ multiplex PCR, and TCRdb kept only the in-frame ones, dropping some. The top ten clones hold roughly 12% of a sample with roughly 130,000 clones, around 84% of them seen once. The starting material was peripheral blood, obtained on day 0 of AZD1222 vaccination. All receptors come from an adult in good health.

V gene TRBV19 combines with J gene TRBJ2-1, with 8 nucleotides matching TRBD2. Per the germline V gene, CDR1 is LNHDA and CDR2 is SQIVND (reference sequence). After removal of 4 bases from V and 5 bases from J, the junction contained 10 bases not matched to a gene. The CDR3 runs to 16 residues. CDR3 sequence: CASSTPGTRFHNEQFF. In DNA form, the CDR3 reads TGTGCCAGTAGTACTCCCGGGACTAGATTTCACAATGAGCAGTTCTTC.

The chain uses TRBV2 and TRBJ1-2, with 9 bases that match TRBD1. Per the germline V gene, CDR1 is SNHLY and CDR2 is FYNNEI. The CDR3 totals 14 residues. J gave up 4 bases and V 5 bases, and 5 bases lay outside the gene matches. The CDR3 here is CASSSTGGTYGYTF. CDR3 bases: TGTGCCAGCAGTTCGACAGGGGGTACCTATGGCTACACCTTC.

This chain connects TRBV2 to TRBJ1-2; D unclear. The CDR3 is made up of 13 amino acids. CDR1 and CDR2 (germline): SNHLY, FYNNEI. The V end lost 4 bases, the J end lost 8 bases, and 14 bases lay between the germline ends. CDR3 bases: TGTGCCAGCAGTGCGGAAGGGCCGGAGGGCTACACCTTC. It translates to CASSAEGPEGYTF.

The chain joins TRBV15 to TRBJ1-2; D possibly corresponds to TRBD1 (5 bases). Germline V lookup: CDR1 LNHNV, CDR2 YYDKDF (reference sequence). The V end lost 5 bases, the J end lost 5 bases, and 12 bases lay between the germline ends. This CDR3 has 13 residues. In nucleotides, the CDR3 is TGTGCCACCAGCTCCCCTGGGGGGTATGGCTACACCTTC. Translated, it gives CATSSPGGYGYTF.

This clone was seen only a few times. The rearrangement links TRBV20-1 to TRBJ2-2; D may be TRBD2 (5 bases). Between the trimmed V and J ends, which lost 3 bases and 1 base, there was a span of 12 bases. This CDR3 comprises 15 residues. Germline V gene sequence: CDR1 DFQATT, CDR2 SNEGSKA (reference sequence). The CDR3, as DNA: TGCAGTGCTAGTATCGCGGAGGTGAACACCGGGGAGCTGTTTTTT. Amino acid sequence: CSASIAEVNTGELFF.

This clone was observed a handful of times. This chain uses TRBV27 with TRBJ2-7; perhaps D is TRBD1 or TRBD2 (5 bases each). Looked up from germline, CDR1 is MNHEY and CDR2 is SMNVEV (reference sequence). The CDR3 is 14 amino acids. V was pared by 5 bases and J by 3 bases, with 14 bases between. The CDR3 region is CASSPTGRSYEQYF. CDR3 bases: TGTGCCAGCAGTCCAACGGGACGGAGCTACGAGCAGTACTTC.

The J gene is TRBJ2-7, the V gene TRBV5-5; D is ambiguous. This CDR3 region has 12 residues. CDR1 and CDR2 from the germline V gene are SGHKS and YYEKEE (reference sequence). The germline V and J ends were trimmed by 0 bases and 6 bases, with 7 bases remaining between them. This CDR3 reads CASSLGPSEQYF. The CDR3 nucleotides are TGTGCCAGCAGCTTGGGTCCGTCCGAGCAGTACTTC.

This chain connects TRBV5-4 to TRBJ1-1; weak D call: TRBD1 (6 bases). This CDR3 region has 14 residues. Trimming stripped 4 bases from V and 4 bases from J, with 14 bases between. CDR1 and CDR2 from the germline V gene are SGHNT and YYREEE (reference sequence). Here the CDR3 reads CASSPTGFGTEAFF. CDR3 coding DNA: TGTGCCAGCAGCCCAACAGGGTTTGGCACTGAAGCTTTCTTT. Drawing the rest from reference TRBV5-4 and TRBJ1-1, the complete variable domain is ETGVTQSPTHLIKTRGQQVTLRCSSQSGHNTVSWYQQALGQGPQFIFQYYREEENGRGNFPPRFSGLQFPNYSSELNVNALELDDSALYLCASSPTGFGTEAFFGQGTRLTVV.

The chain combines TRBV6-5 with TRBJ1-4; 7 positions agree with TRBD1. The CDR3 covers 15 residues. Germline V gives CDR1 MNHEY, CDR2 SVGAGI. V trimming: 0 bases; J trimming: 13 bases; junction bases outside the gene matches: 11. CDR3 region: CASSYSGTAISALFF. CDR3 coding DNA: TGTGCCAGCAGTTACTCCGGGACAGCAATTTCGGCACTGTTTTTT.

The gene calls are TRBV11-1 and TRBJ1-6; the D is unclear. Per germline, CDR1 SGHAT and CDR2 FQDESV (reference sequence). The CDR3 runs to 13 residues. Trimming shortened V by 4 bases and J by 10 bases, and 11 bases separated the two germline ends. CDR3 nucleotide sequence: TGTGCCAGCAGCTCGGAGGGAGGATCACCCCTCCACTTT. Translation: CASSSEGGSPLHF.

This chain connects TRBV21-1 to TRBJ2-1. TRBV21-1 is termed a pseudogene. The CDR3 has 16 residues. CDR3 in DNA: TGTGCCAGCAGCAAACAAAGGGAACGGACCCTGCGGGAGCAGTTCTTC. As protein: CASSKQRERTLREQFF.

The chain links TRBV24-1 to TRBJ2-7, with 9 bases aligning to TRBD1. The J segment lost 5 bases and the V segment lost 4 bases, leaving 8 bases of the junction unmatched. The CDR3 consists of 15 residues. In germline, CDR1 is KGHDR, CDR2 SFDVKD. In DNA form, the CDR3 reads TGTGCCACCAGTGACTCCCGGACAGGGGAGAACGAGCAGTACTTC. The encoded protein is CATSDSRTGENEQYF.

This clone was seen a few times. The rearrangement links TRBV28 to TRBJ1-2; the D is unclear. The CDR3 extends over 13 amino acids. Germline V CDR1 and CDR2: MDHEN, SYDVKM. V dropped 2 bases and J dropped 4 bases, with 8 bases sitting between them. The DNA for the CDR3 is TGTGCCAGCAGTTTACAGGAGTCCTATGGCTACACCTTC. Its translation is CASSLQESYGYTF.

The V and J genes are TRBV11-2 and TRBJ2-7; 7 nucleotides line up with TRBD1. The germline gives CDR1 SGHAT, CDR2 FQNNGV. V dropped 5 bases and J dropped 3; count of bases not matched to a gene: 7. There are 14 residues in the CDR3. CDR3 loop: CASSIQTGLYEQYF. The CDR3 DNA reads TGTGCCAGCAGCATACAGACAGGGCTCTACGAGCAGTACTTC.

The rearrangement links TRBV7-9 to TRBJ1-6; 8 nucleotides line up with TRBD1. V was pared by 7 bases and J by 10 bases, with 6 bases of the junction left unmatched. The CDR3 has 13 residues. Germline V gene lookup returns CDR1 SEHNR and CDR2 FQNEAQ (reference sequence). CDR3 DNA: TGTGCCAGCAACGACAGGGGAGAATCACCCCTCCACTTT. Translated: CASNDRGESPLHF.

Worth noting for this clone: At one end, the junction sequence differs from germline, possibly due to a read error. This chain connects TRBV29-1 to TRBJ2-6; either TRBD1 or TRBD2 may fit D (5 bases each). Germline V CDR1 and CDR2: SQVTM, ANQGSEA. The CDR3 has 13 residues. Here the CDR3 reads CSVGAYGANVLIF. CDR3 nucleotide sequence: TGCAGCGTTGGGGCTTACGGGGCCAACGTCCTGATTTTC.

This rearrangement joins TRBV6-5 to TRBJ2-5; D ambiguous. V was clipped by 2 bases and J by 2 bases, with 9 bases between them. Germline V gives CDR1 MNHEY, CDR2 SVGAGI. CDR3 length: 14 amino acids. CDR3 sequence: CASSYLSGQETQYF. DNA of the CDR3: TGTGCCAGCAGTTACCTTTCCGGACAAGAGACCCAGTACTTC.

This clone occurred a few times. This chain joins TRBV9 and TRBJ2-3; no reliable D call. From germline, CDR1 is SGDLS and CDR2 YYNGEE. Trimming removed 1 base from V and 6 bases from J, with 6 bases in between. The CDR3 contains 12 residues. The CDR3 sequence: CASSVSRDTQYF. The CDR3 DNA reads as TGTGCCAGCAGCGTAAGCCGCGATACGCAGTATTTT. Full variable domain (rest looked up from reference TRBV9 and TRBJ2-3): DSGVTQTPKHLITATGQRVTLRCSPRSGDLSVYWYQQSLDQGLQFLIQYYNGEERAKGNILERFSAQQFPDLHSELNLSSLELGDSALYFCASSVSRDTQYFGPGTRLTVL.

The rearrangement uses TRBV4-3 and TRBJ1-5, with D hard to call. The CDR3 covers 13 residues. Germline lookup yields CDR1 LGHNA and CDR2 YSLEER. Trimming pared 0 bases from V and 6 bases from J, leaving 6 bases between. The CDR3 here is CASSQEQLQPQHF. The CDR3 DNA reads TGCGCCAGCAGCCAAGAACAGCTTCAGCCCCAGCATTTT.

The chain couples TRBV3-1 (or the pseudogene TRBV3-2) to TRBJ1-1, with D perhaps matching TRBD1 (5 bases). With 3 bases removed from V and 1 base from J, the gap between germline ends came to 12 bases. In germline, CDR1 is LGHDT, CDR2 YNNKEL (reference sequence). This CDR3 contains 15 residues. CDR3 in amino acids: CASSQGRVRNTEAFF. The CDR3 nucleotides are TGTGCCAGCAGCCAGGGCAGGGTAAGGAACACTGAAGCTTTCTTT.

V usage is TRBV10-3 and J usage is TRBJ1-3; the D is unclear. This CDR3 spans 13 amino acids. CDR1 is ENHRY, CDR2 SYGVKD, per germline. Trimming removed 6 bases at V and 4 bases at J, with 10 bases between. CDR3: CAISWDIGNTIYF. CDR3 nucleotides: TGTGCCATCAGCTGGGATATAGGAAACACCATATATTTT.

This chain connects TRBV5-1 to TRBJ2-3; D might be TRBD2 (5 bases). CDR1 and CDR2 from the germline V gene are SGHRS and YFSETQ. The ends were cut back, 4 bases at V and 2 bases at J, with 17 bases in the middle. The CDR3 has 16 residues. CDR3 amino acids: CASSPGSANPTDTQYF. The CDR3 DNA is TGCGCCAGCAGCCCGGGGAGTGCGAACCCCACAGATACGCAGTATTTT.

V gene TRBV15 combines with J gene TRBJ1-5; D remains ambiguous. CDR3 length: 15 residues. CDR1 and CDR2 from the germline V gene are LNHNV and YYDKDF (reference sequence). V gave up 0 bases and J gave up 4 bases, with 10 bases separating them. The CDR3 here is CATSRDLGQNQPQHF. In DNA, the CDR3 is TGTGCCACCAGCAGAGATTTAGGGCAGAATCAGCCCCAGCATTTT.

J is TRBJ2-7 and V is TRBV6-5; 15 bases agree with TRBD2. V shed 4 bases and J 6 bases; nucleotides not matched to a gene: 4. Germline-derived CDR1 and CDR2 are MNHEY and SVGAGI. The length of the CDR3 is 15 residues. Here the CDR3 DNA reads TGTGCCAGCAGTTCCGGACTAGCGGGAGGGGGCGAGCAGTACTTC. Residues: CASSSGLAGGGEQYF.

V and J are TRBV6-5 and TRBJ2-7; D is ambiguous. Trimming removed 8 bases at V and 4 bases at J, with 6 bases between. Germline CDR1 and CDR2: MNHEY and SVGAGI. There are 10 residues in the CDR3. This CDR3 reads CASGRYEQYF. The CDR3 DNA is TGTGCCAGCGGGCGGTACGAGCAGTACTTC.